This T cell receptor beta chain came from a study of Ad26.COV2.S vaccination and SARS-CoV-2 variants. For the study at large: The donor belonged to the COV1001 Ad26.COV2.S trial arm. Doses of Ad26.COV2.S were injected into muscle once or twice, 56 days apart.

Germline CDR1 is SQVTM and CDR2 is ANQGSEA. The V and J ends lost 8 bases and 1 base, in that order; junction bases with no gene match: 5. There are 13 residues in the CDR3. Specified treatment: about 20 received Ad26.COV2.S at low or high dose, single or two shots; about 5 received placebo; per-sample allocation not given. The study sampled participants on day 63 after the first vaccine or placebo injection. Generated by immunoSEQ multiplex PCR, the TCRdb table keeps only in-frame clones and is missing some. Among 400,000 to 500,000 clones listed, 85% to 90% were seen once. This TCR was recovered from a person aged 18-65 years who received the Ad26.COV2.S COVID-19 vaccine or a placebo. This sample comprised peripheral blood, obtained in a trial of Ad26.COV2.S vaccine versus placebo. The J gene is TRBJ2-7, the V gene TRBV29-1; 10 nucleotides match TRBD1. For the CDR3, the DNA is TGCAGCTTTACGGGACAGGGGTCCTACGAGCAGTACTTC. Protein product: CSFTGQGSYEQYF.